A selection of T cell receptor beta chains follows, all from one sample in a study of cytomegalovirus exposure and HLA in healthy donors. Sequencing used immunoSEQ multiplex PCR; TCRdb keeps in-frame clones, though not all of them. Of some 150,000 clones listed, roughly 80% are singletons. The sequenced material came from PBMCs. The receptors derive from a man aged 35 to 55 in good health and CMV-seronegative. Both conserved end residues are part of each CDR3. D genes are given only for firm matches. Size is omitted from some rows. Given values are once, few, many or a class for expanded clones.

cdr3_length j_call d_call clone_size v_call cdr3_aa cdr3_nt
16 TRBJ2-1 TRBD2 few TRBV6-4 CASSEEGLADDNEQFF TGTGCCAGCAGTGAAGAGGGACTAGCGGACGACAATGAGCAGTTCTTC
17 TRBJ2-1 . few TRBV5-4 CASSLGGPGVSYNEQFF TGTGCCAGCAGCTTGGGGGGCCCGGGGGTTTCCTACAATGAGCAGTTCTTC
17 TRBJ1-1 TRBD1 . TRBV2 CASGGHAGGGVDTEAFF TGTGCCAGCGGGGGTCATGCAGGGGGCGGGGTGGACACTGAAGCTTTCTTT
16 TRBJ1-3 . . TRBV5-1 CASSLPGTSSGNTIYF TGCGCCAGCAGCTTACCCGGGACATCGTCTGGAAACACCATATATTTT
12 TRBJ1-2 . . TRBV7-2 CASSISLRGYTF TGTGCCAGCAGCATCAGCCTCAGGGGCTACACCTTC
13 TRBJ1-1 . . TRBV11-1 CASSSTGNTEAFF TGTGCCAGCAGCTCAACAGGGAACACTGAAGCTTTCTTT
14 TRBJ2-7 . . TRBV2 CASSALGRGYEQYF TGTGCCAGCAGTGCTTTGGGGAGAGGGTACGAGCAGTACTTC
18 TRBJ2-7 TRBD2 . TRBV4-2 CASSQDITLGTSAYEQYF TGTGCCAGCAGCCAAGATATTACCCTCGGGACTAGTGCCTACGAGCAGTACTTC
15 TRBJ2-7 . . TRBV4-1 CASSQDATGNYEQYF TGCGCCAGCAGCCAAGATGCTACCGGTAACTACGAGCAGTACTTC
13 TRBJ1-1 . . TRBV6-1 CASRATGNTEAFF TGTGCCAGCAGGGCGACAGGGAACACTGAAGCTTTCTTT
14 TRBJ1-2 . . TRBV6-5 CASSPDSPAGGYTF TGTGCCAGCAGTCCGGACAGCCCCGCGGGTGGCTACACCTTC
14 TRBJ2-7 . . TRBV2 CASSGRLSTYEQYF TGTGCCAGCAGTGGCCGGCTTTCGACATACGAGCAGTACTTC
16 TRBJ2-7 TRBD1 . TRBV6-1 CASSEPGQGASYEQYF TGTGCCAGCAGTGAACCCGGACAGGGCGCCTCCTACGAGCAGTACTTC
12 TRBJ1-3 TRBD1 . TRBV5-8 CASSRTGGTIYF TGTGCCAGCAGCAGGACAGGGGGCACCATATATTTT
13 TRBJ2-7 TRBD2 . TRBV7-9 CASTTRGDYEQYF TGTGCCAGCACCACCCGGGGGGATTACGAGCAGTACTTC
13 TRBJ2-7 . . TRBV28 CASSLTDSYEQYF TGTGCCAGCAGTTTGACAGATTCCTACGAGCAGTACTTC
15 TRBJ2-6 . . TRBV19 CASSREGAGANVLTF TGTGCCAGTAGCAGAGAGGGGGCTGGGGCCAACGTCCTGACTTTC
14 TRBJ1-1 . . TRBV27 CASSLGGLNTEAFF TGTGCCAGCAGTTTAGGGGGCCTTAACACTGAAGCTTTCTTT
14 TRBJ2-7 TRBD1 . TRBV7-6 CASSLGQGAYEQYF TGTGCCAGCAGCCTCGGACAGGGGGCTTACGAGCAGTACTTC
15 TRBJ2-7 . . TRBV4-2 CASSHRQDPTYEQYF TGTGCCAGCAGCCATAGACAGGATCCGACCTACGAGCAGTACTTC
15 TRBJ2-7 TRBD1 . TRBV18 CASSPGEGLTGEQYF TGTGCCAGCTCACCAGGTGAGGGTTTGACAGGGGAGCAGTACTTC
15 TRBJ2-1 . . TRBV11-1 CASSLVQGSYNEQFF TGTGCCAGCAGCTTAGTGCAGGGGTCCTACAATGAGCAGTTCTTC
14 TRBJ2-7 TRBD1 once TRBV9 CASSGGDREYEQYF TGTGCCAGCAGCGGGGGGGACAGGGAATACGAGCAGTACTTC
16 TRBJ2-3 TRBD2 . TRBV7-3 CASSARGLAGGNTQYF TGTGCCAGCAGCGCCCGTGGGCTAGCGGGGGGAAATACGCAGTATTTT
14 TRBJ1-2 . . TRBV9 CASSVGRDGSGYTF TGTGCCAGCAGCGTAGGGCGGGACGGGAGTGGCTACACCTTC
13 TRBJ1-1 TRBD1 few TRBV11-1 CASRDRGQTLAFF TGTGCCAGCAGGGACAGGGGCCAAACGCTGGCTTTCTTT
14 TRBJ1-4 . . TRBV5-1 CASRSGATNEKLFF TGCGCCAGCAGATCAGGGGCAACTAATGAAAAACTGTTTTTT
16 TRBJ1-1 . . TRBV27 CASSLSVRLGGTEAFF TGTGCCAGCAGTTTATCGGTCAGGTTGGGGGGCACTGAAGCTTTCTTT
15 TRBJ1-5 TRBD1 few TRBV19 CASSDRVGGNQPQHF TGTGCCAGTTCCGACAGGGTTGGTGGCAATCAGCCCCAGCATTTT
15 TRBJ1-1 TRBD1 . TRBV6-6 CASSTLQGSGTEAFF TGTGCCAGCAGTACCCTACAGGGGTCGGGGACTGAAGCTTTCTTT
14 TRBJ2-3 TRBD1 few TRBV5-4 CASSLEGATDTQYF TGTGCCAGCAGCTTGGAGGGGGCCACAGATACGCAGTATTTT
12 TRBJ1-1 . . TRBV6-1 CASSVSNTEAFF TGTGCCAGCAGTGTGTCTAACACTGAAGCTTTCTTT
13 TRBJ2-3 TRBD2 . TRBV27 CASTGGGSYTQYF TGTGCCAGTACGGGCGGGGGGTCATATACGCAGTATTTT
17 TRBJ2-7 TRBD2 . TRBV9 CASSSPASGGEAYEQYF TGTGCCAGCAGCTCCCCGGCTAGCGGGGGTGAGGCCTACGAGCAGTACTTC
14 TRBJ2-7 . . TRBV4-2 CASSQAQGTHEQYF TGTGCCAGCAGCCAAGCACAGGGAACCCACGAGCAGTACTTC
15 TRBJ2-3 . . TRBV5-1 CASSLAQGNTDTQYF TGCGCCAGCAGCTTGGCCCAGGGGAACACAGATACGCAGTATTTT
14 TRBJ1-3 . . TRBV13 CASSSTGLGNTIYF TGTGCCAGCAGCTCCACGGGACTCGGAAACACCATATATTTT
15 TRBJ2-3 . few TRBV7-3 CASSTQGNRADTQYF TGTGCCAGCAGCACCCAGGGGAATAGGGCAGATACGCAGTATTTT
16 TRBJ1-4 TRBD1 few TRBV19 CASSLNRGPTNEKLFF TGTGCCAGTAGTCTCAACAGGGGCCCCACTAATGAAAAACTGTTTTTT
18 TRBJ2-2 TRBD2 . TRBV4-3 CASSQGTSGGTNTGELFF TGCGCCAGCAGCCAGGGGACTAGCGGGGGGACGAACACCGGGGAGCTGTTTTTT
15 TRBJ2-2 . . TRBV5-6 CASSFPGVEAGELFF TGTGCCAGCAGCTTCCCAGGGGTCGAGGCCGGGGAGCTGTTTTTT